The 19 T cell receptor beta chains in this list originate from one sample, sequenced in a study of cytomegalovirus exposure and HLA in healthy donors. Assay: immunoSEQ multiplex PCR; the TCRdb copy retains only in-frame clones and omits some. The sample lists approximately 130,000 clones, approximately 90% occurring once. The specimen was PBMCs. Receptors were obtained from a woman between 18 and 29 years old in good health and CMV-seronegative.

The V gene is TRBV21-1, the J gene TRBJ1-4; TRBD1 was called by the table and not checked on the DNA. TRBV21-1 is termed a pseudogene. The CDR3 covers 14 residues. The CDR3 reads CASRQVPANEKLFF. The CDR3 nucleotides read TGTGCCTCACGGCAGGTTCCGGCTAATGAAAAACTGTTTTTT.

This clone has a handful of counts. The gene calls are TRBV7-9 and TRBJ2-5, with a possible D match to TRBD1 (5 bases). Germline lookup yields CDR1 SEHNR and CDR2 FQNEAQ (reference sequence). The CDR3 is 15 residues long. V lost 2 bases and J 2 bases, leaving 12 bases between the germline ends. The CDR3 spells CASSLRWGSQETQYF. CDR3 sequence (DNA): TGTGCCAGCAGCTTAAGGTGGGGCTCACAAGAGACCCAGTACTTC.

The V gene is TRBV5-6, the J gene TRBJ1-6; the D gene is possibly TRBD1 (6 bases). Germline CDR1 and CDR2: SGHDT and YYEEEE. Trimming took off 3 bases at V and 4 bases at J, with 14 bases between the two ends. The CDR3 extends over 16 amino acids. CDR3 DNA: TGTGCCAGCAGCTCACAGGGAAGAGGGTATAATTCACCCCTCCACTTT. Protein: CASSSQGRGYNSPLHF.

The rearrangement joins TRBV4-2 to TRBJ2-1; 13 nucleotides line up with TRBD2. This CDR3 region has 16 residues. Germline-derived CDR1 and CDR2 are LGHNA and YNFKEQ. V shed 3 bases and J 7 bases; nucleotides not matched to a gene: 6. CDR3 region: CASSQELAGGANEQFF. The CDR3, as DNA: TGTGCCAGCAGCCAGGAACTAGCGGGAGGGGCGAATGAGCAGTTCTTC.

Notes on this clone: A junction boundary mismatches the germline segment, possibly from a read error. V usage is TRBV7-7 and J usage is TRBJ2-2, with TRBD2 identical over 14 bases. Germline V gives CDR1 SSHAT, CDR2 FNYEAQ (reference sequence). CDR3 length: 20 amino acids. The CDR3 is CASSPGLAGGLVTNTGELFF. The CDR3 nucleotides read TGTGCTAGCAGCCCTGGACTAGCGGGAGGTCTAGTAACGAACACCGGGGAGCTGTTTTTT.

Relative to its sample, this clone is medium-sized (0.01 to 0.1%). Distinct nucleotide sequences in the sample also encode this CDR3. In nucleotides, the CDR3 is TGTGCCAGCAGCTTAGGCAGGGTTCCCTACGAGCAGTACTTC. Residues: CASSLGRVPYEQYF. This chain connects TRBV7-9 to TRBJ2-7; D is possibly TRBD1 (5 bases). Germline values: CDR1 SEHNR, CDR2 FQNEAQ (reference sequence). The CDR3 consists of 14 residues. Trimming pared 1 base from V and 2 bases from J, leaving 9 bases between.

V is TRBV28 and J is TRBJ1-5, with D hard to call. Germline assignment: CDR1 MDHEN and CDR2 SYDVKM. V lost 8 bases to trimming and J lost 3 bases, with 14 bases between them. The CDR3 is 14 residues long. CDR3 DNA sequence: TGTGCCAGCGGTCCCCGGGGTACCAATCAGCCCCAGCATTTT. Its translation: CASGPRGTNQPQHF.

The chain employs TRBV27 and TRBJ1-1; the match to TRBD1 covers 8 bases. The CDR3 covers 14 residues. V shed 6 bases, J shed 5 bases, and the junction held 8 bases outside the gene matches. The germline CDR1 and CDR2 sequences are MNHEY and SMNVEV (reference sequence). As DNA, the CDR3 is TGTGCCAGCAGGCGGGTGACAGGGGCAACTGAAGCTTTCTTT. Protein: CASRRVTGATEAFF.

V usage is TRBV2 and J usage is TRBJ1-2; weak D call: TRBD1 (6 bases). The V end lost 5 bases, the J end lost 5 bases, and 12 bases lay between the germline ends. Germline CDR1 reads SNHLY; CDR2 reads FYNNEI. The CDR3 is made up of 13 amino acids. DNA of the CDR3: TGTGCCAGCAGTAACGGACAGCGGTATGGCTACACCTTC. It yields the protein CASSNGQRYGYTF.

V is TRBV9 and J is TRBJ2-3, with 11 bases lining up with TRBD2. Germline CDR1 is SGDLS and CDR2 is YYNGEE. J lost 9 bases, V lost 4 bases, and 13 bases had no gene match. The CDR3 runs 16 residues. CDR3 nucleotides: TGTGCCAGCAGCCCTCGTGACGGGACTAGCGGACGCACGCAGTATTTT. Amino acid sequence: CASSPRDGTSGRTQYF.

The rearrangement joins TRBV6-5 to TRBJ2-7; D unresolved. Germline loops: CDR1 MNHEY, CDR2 SVGAGI. The length of the CDR3 is 13 residues. V was cut by 4 bases and J by 4 bases, with 11 bases left in between. The CDR3 protein is CASSFQETYEQYF. CDR3 nucleotide sequence: TGTGCCAGCAGTTTCCAAGAAACTTACGAGCAGTACTTC.

J is TRBJ1-5 and V is TRBV18; no clear D gene. The CDR3 loop spans 14 amino acids. Germline CDR1 is KGHSH and CDR2 is LQKENI. Trimming took 1 base from V and 1 from J, leaving 5 bases between them. The DNA for the CDR3 is TGTGCCAGCTCACCACAGAGGAGCAATCAGCCCCAGCATTTT. It is translated as CASSPQRSNQPQHF.

The chain is built from TRBV18 and TRBJ1-3; perhaps TRBD1 as D (5 bases). The V gene lost 4 bases and the J gene lost 2 bases, with 9 bases spanning the gap. The CDR3 extends over 14 amino acids. Germline V gives CDR1 KGHSH, CDR2 LQKENI. This CDR3 is CASSRDSTGNTIYF. Written as DNA, the CDR3 is TGTGCCAGCTCACGGGACTCCACTGGAAACACCATATATTTT.

The gene calls are TRBV9 and TRBJ1-2, with 7 bases that match TRBD1. Germline V gene sequence: CDR1 SGDLS, CDR2 YYNGEE. The CDR3 length is 18 residues. V lost 0 bases, J lost 4 bases, and 15 bases stayed unmatched. CDR3 residues: CASSVAGQGDDLPYGYTF. CDR3 bases: TGTGCCAGCAGCGTAGCTGGGCAGGGGGATGATCTTCCCTATGGCTACACCTTC.

V gene TRBV4-2 combines with J gene TRBJ2-4, with D perhaps matching TRBD1 (6 bases). From germline, CDR1 is LGHNA and CDR2 YNFKEQ. The CDR3 loop spans 15 amino acids. V lost 0 bases to trimming and J lost 9 bases, with 15 bases between them. The CDR3 here is CASSQDSSGVGIQYF. CDR3 bases: TGTGCCAGCAGCCAAGATTCGTCAGGGGTGGGCATTCAGTACTTC.

V usage is TRBV7-6 and J usage is TRBJ1-5; D is ambiguous. V was trimmed by 1 base and J by 0 bases, leaving 7 bases between them. The V gene's germline CDR1 is SGHVS and CDR2 FNYEAQ. This CDR3 has 15 amino acids. Here the CDR3 DNA reads TGTGCCAGCAGCTTAGGAGGGTATAGCAATCAGCCCCAGCATTTT. Its protein is CASSLGGYSNQPQHF.

CDR3 sequence: CASSYEAGAPEQFF. CDR3 coding DNA: TGTGCCAGCAGTTACGAGGCTGGAGCCCCGGAGCAGTTCTTC. The rearrangement joins TRBV6-6 to TRBJ2-1; D is ambiguous. V lost 2 bases and J 10 bases, leaving 15 bases between the germline ends. Germline V CDR1 and CDR2: MNHNY, SVGAGI (reference sequence). The CDR3 extends over 14 amino acids.

This chain joins TRBV7-2 and TRBJ2-7; D is unclear. Germline V gives CDR1 SGHTA, CDR2 FQGNSA. Trimming left V 4 bases short and J 6 bases short, with 7 bases between. The CDR3 spans 11 residues. The CDR3: CASSYGPEQYF. The CDR3 DNA follows: TGTGCCAGCAGCTACGGTCCCGAGCAGTACTTC.

The chain is built from TRBV6-5 and TRBJ1-1; TRBD1 matches 7 bases. Germline V CDR1 and CDR2: MNHEY, SVGAGI. V trimming: 5 bases; J trimming: 1 base; junction bases outside the gene matches: 7. The CDR3 extends over 15 amino acids. CDR3 nucleotide sequence: TGTGCCAGCAGTCCGGACAGGCCTCGGAACACTGAAGCTTTCTTT. It translates to CASSPDRPRNTEAFF.